This record looks at one T cell receptor (beta chain) sequence and its context. As processed by the authors: Amplified reference gene primers provided the basis for estimating nucleated cell counts. Libraries were prepared by immunoSEQ multiplex PCR; TCRdb keeps only in-frame clonotypes and omits some of them. V, J and clone size are those of that table, while D and trimming were read from the DNA. The sample shows approximately 230,000 clones, around four fifths of them seen only once. The CDR3 sequence is 14 residues long. Germline CDR1 is SGHAT and CDR2 is FQNNGV. V was clipped by 5 bases and J by 3 bases; unmatched bases: 4. This entry belongs to a study of blood T cell repertoires in COVID-19. Study information: Some COVID-19 samples were acute and others convalescent; all came from the United States, Italy and Spain. PBMCs, B-cell-depleted T cells, or T cells were the source of the cDNA or gDNA that made up the material.

This TCR was sampled from a man aged 30-40 years with active or convalescent COVID-19. The rearrangement uses TRBV11-2 and TRBJ1-3; 7 nucleotides line up with TRBD1. The specimen sequenced was peripheral blood. The CDR3 DNA is TGTGCCAGCAGCCCGGGGACAGTTGGAAACACCATATATTTT. It encodes CASSPGTVGNTIYF.